This T cell receptor (beta chain) appears in the sequencing data of a study of blood T cells in healthy people across ages. This clonotype was seen only a few times. A second about 6 to 12 cycle PCR used barcoded and J-beta primers. TCRdb re-called the 5' RACE reads with MiXCR, one entry per CDR3 protein. The sample yields nearly 800,000 distinct CDR3 sequences, more than 55% seen once. The germline V and J ends were trimmed by 4 bases and 6 bases, with 19 bases remaining between them. Germline V gene sequence: CDR1 SGHVT, CDR2 SQSDAQ. CDR3 length: 16 residues. The clonotype was recovered from a man aged 40-55 years in good health. Sequencing input: blood. The chain couples TRBV7-4 to TRBJ1-5; D not resolved. CDR3 residues: CASSSEGLQTTQPQHF. The CDR3 DNA reads TGTGCCAGCAGCTCCGAAGGGCTCCAAACGACTCAGCCCCAGCATTTT.